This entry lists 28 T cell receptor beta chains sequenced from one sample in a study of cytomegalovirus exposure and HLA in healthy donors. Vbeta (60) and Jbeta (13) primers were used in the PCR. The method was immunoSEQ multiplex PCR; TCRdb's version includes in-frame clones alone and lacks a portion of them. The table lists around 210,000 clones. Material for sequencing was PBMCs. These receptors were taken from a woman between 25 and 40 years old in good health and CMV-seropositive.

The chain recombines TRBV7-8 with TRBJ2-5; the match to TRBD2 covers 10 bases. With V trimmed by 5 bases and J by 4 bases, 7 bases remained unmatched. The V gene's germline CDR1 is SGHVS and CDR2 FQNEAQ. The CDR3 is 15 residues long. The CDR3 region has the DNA TGTGCCAGCAGCCTGAGCGGGAGGGCCTCAGAGACCCAGTACTTC. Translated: CASSLSGRASETQYF.

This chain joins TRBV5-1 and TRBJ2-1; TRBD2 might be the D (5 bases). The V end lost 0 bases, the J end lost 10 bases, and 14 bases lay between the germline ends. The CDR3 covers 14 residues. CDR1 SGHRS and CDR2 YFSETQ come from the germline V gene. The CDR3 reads CASSLGETPTEQFF. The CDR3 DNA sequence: TGCGCCAGCAGCTTGGGGGAGACGCCCACCGAGCAGTTCTTC.

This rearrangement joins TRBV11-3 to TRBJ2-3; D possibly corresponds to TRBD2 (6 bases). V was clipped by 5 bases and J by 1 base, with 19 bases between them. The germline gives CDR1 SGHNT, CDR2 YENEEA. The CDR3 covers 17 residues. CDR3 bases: TGTGCCAGCAGCAAACGCCCCCGGGCTAGCGGCACAGATACGCAGTATTTT. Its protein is CASSKRPRASGTDTQYF.

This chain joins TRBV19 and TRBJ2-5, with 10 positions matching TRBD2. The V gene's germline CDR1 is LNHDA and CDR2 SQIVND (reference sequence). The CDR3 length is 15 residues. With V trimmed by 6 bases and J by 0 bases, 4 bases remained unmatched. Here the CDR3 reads CASSVSGGYQETQYF. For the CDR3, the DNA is TGTGCCAGTAGCGTTAGCGGGGGGTACCAAGAGACCCAGTACTTC.

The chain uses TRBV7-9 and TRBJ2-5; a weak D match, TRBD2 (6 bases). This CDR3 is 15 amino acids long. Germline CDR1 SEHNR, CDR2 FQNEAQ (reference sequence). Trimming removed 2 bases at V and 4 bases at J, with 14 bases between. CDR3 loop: CASSLRRGSGETQYF. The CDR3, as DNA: TGTGCCAGCAGCTTAAGGCGGGGTTCGGGAGAGACCCAGTACTTC. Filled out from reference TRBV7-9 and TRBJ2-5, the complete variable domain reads DTGVSQNPRHKITKRGQNVTFRCDPISEHNRLYWYRQTLGQGPEFLTYFQNEAQLEKSRLLSDRFSAERPKGSFSTLEIQRTEQGDSAMYLCASSLRRGSGETQYFGPGTRLLVL.

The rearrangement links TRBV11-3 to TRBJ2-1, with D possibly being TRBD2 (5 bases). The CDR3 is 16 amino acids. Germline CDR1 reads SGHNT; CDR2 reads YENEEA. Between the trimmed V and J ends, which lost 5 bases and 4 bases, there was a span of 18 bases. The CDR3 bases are TGTGCCAGCAGCCGATCACTAAGCGGAGGATACAATGAGCAGTTCTTC. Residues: CASSRSLSGGYNEQFF.

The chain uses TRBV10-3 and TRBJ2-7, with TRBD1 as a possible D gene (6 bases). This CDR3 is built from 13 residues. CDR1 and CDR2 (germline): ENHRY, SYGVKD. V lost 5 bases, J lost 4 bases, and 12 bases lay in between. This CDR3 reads CAISPAQGYEQYF. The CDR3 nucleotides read TGTGCCATCAGTCCAGCACAGGGTTACGAGCAGTACTTC.

The chain's CDR3 is CATRLAGGREQFF. The CDR3 DNA reads as TGTGCCACCCGACTAGCGGGAGGGAGGGAGCAGTTCTTC. The genes are TRBV25-1 and TRBJ2-1; TRBD2 matches at 14 bases. With 10 bases clipped from V and 10 bases from J, the junction kept 6 bases outside the gene matches. The CDR3 has 13 residues. In germline, CDR1 is MGHDK, CDR2 SYGVNS.

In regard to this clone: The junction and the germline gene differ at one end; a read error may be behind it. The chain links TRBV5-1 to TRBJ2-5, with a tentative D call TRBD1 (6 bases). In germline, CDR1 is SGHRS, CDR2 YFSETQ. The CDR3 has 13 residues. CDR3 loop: CASSLEGEETQHF. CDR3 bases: TGCGCCAGCAGCTTGGAGGGGGAAGAGACCCAGCACTTC.

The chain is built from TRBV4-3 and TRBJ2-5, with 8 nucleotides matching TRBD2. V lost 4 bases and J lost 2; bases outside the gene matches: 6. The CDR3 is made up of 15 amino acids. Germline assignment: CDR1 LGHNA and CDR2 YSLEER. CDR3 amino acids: CASSPRGAEQETQYF. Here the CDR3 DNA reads TGCGCCAGCAGCCCGCGGGGGGCCGAACAAGAGACCCAGTACTTC.

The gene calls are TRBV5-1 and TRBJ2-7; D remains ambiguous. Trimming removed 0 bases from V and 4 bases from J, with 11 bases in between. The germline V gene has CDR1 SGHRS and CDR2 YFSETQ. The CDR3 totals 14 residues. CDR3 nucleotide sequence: TGCGCCAGCAGCTTGGATAGTAATGCTTACGAGCAGTACTTC. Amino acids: CASSLDSNAYEQYF.

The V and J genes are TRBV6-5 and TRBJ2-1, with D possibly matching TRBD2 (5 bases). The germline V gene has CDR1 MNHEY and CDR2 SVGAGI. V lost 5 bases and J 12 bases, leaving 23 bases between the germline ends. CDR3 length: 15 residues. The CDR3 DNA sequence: TGTGCCAGCAGTCCCCGTGGTCTAGCTGGGCGCGGGCAGTTCTTC. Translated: CASSPRGLAGRGQFF.

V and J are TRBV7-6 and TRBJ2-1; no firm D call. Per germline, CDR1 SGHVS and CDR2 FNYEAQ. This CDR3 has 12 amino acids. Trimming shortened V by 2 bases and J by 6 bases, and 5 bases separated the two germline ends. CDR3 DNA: TGTGCCAGCAGCTTACATAGCAATGAGCAGTTCTTC. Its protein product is CASSLHSNEQFF.

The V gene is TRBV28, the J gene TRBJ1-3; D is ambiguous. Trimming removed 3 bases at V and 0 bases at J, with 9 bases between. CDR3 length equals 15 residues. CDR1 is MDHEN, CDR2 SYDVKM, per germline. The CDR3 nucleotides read TGTGCCAGCAGTTTTCAAACTTTCTCTGGAAACACCATATATTTT. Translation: CASSFQTFSGNTIYF.

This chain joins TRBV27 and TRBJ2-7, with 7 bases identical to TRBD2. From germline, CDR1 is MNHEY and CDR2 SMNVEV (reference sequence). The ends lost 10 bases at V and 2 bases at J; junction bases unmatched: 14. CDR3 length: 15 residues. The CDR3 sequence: CAIGVSGNPAYEQYF. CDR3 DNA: TGTGCCATCGGGGTGAGCGGGAACCCTGCCTACGAGCAGTACTTC.

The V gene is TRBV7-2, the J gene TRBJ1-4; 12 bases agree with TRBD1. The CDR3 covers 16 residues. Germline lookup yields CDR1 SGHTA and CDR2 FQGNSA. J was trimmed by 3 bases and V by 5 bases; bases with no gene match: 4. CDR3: CASSLGQGASNEKLFF. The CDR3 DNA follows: TGTGCCAGCAGCCTGGGACAGGGGGCTTCTAATGAAAAACTGTTTTTT. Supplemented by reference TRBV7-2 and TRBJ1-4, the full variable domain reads GAGVSQSPSNKVTEKGKDVELRCDPISGHTALYWYRQSLGQGLEFLIYFQGNSAPDKSGLPSDRFSAERTGGSVSTLTIQRTQQEDSAVYLCASSLGQGASNEKLFFGSGTQLSVL.

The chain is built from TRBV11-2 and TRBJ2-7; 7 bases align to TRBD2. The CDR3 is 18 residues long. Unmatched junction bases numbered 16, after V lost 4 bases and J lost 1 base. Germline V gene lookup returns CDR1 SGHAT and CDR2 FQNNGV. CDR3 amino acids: CASSSLGFGGTVSYEQYF. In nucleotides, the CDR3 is TGTGCCAGCAGCTCATTGGGTTTCGGGGGGACGGTTTCCTACGAGCAGTACTTC.

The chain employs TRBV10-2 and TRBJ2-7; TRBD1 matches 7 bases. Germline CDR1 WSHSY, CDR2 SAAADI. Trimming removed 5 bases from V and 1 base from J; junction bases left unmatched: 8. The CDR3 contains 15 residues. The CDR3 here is CASSPRDSLSYEQYF. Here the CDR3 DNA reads TGCGCCAGCAGTCCCCGGGACAGTCTTTCCTACGAGCAGTACTTC.

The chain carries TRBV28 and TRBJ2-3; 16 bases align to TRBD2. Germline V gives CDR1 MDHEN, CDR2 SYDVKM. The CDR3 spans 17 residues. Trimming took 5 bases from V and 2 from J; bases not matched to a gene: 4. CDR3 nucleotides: TGTGCCAGCAGTGCCGGGACTAGCGGGAGGGTCACAGATACGCAGTATTTT. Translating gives CASSAGTSGRVTDTQYF.

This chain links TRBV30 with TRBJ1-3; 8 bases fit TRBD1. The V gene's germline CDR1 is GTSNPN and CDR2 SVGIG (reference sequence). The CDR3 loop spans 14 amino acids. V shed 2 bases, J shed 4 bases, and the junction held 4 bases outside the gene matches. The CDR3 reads CAWSRTGSGNTIYF. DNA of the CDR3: TGTGCCTGGAGTCGGACAGGGTCCGGAAACACCATATATTTT.

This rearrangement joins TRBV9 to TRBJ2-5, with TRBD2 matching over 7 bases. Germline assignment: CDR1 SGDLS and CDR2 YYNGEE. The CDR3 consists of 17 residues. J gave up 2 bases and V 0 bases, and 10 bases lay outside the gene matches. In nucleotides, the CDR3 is TGTGCCAGCAGCGTAGGTGGCGGGGGAGGACTACAAGAGACCCAGTACTTC. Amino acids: CASSVGGGGGLQETQYF.

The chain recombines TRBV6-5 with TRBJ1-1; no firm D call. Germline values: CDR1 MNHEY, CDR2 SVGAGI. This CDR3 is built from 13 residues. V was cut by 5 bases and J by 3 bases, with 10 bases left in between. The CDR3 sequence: CASSELTYTEAFF. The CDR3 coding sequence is TGTGCCAGCAGTGAGTTAACGTACACTGAAGCTTTCTTT.

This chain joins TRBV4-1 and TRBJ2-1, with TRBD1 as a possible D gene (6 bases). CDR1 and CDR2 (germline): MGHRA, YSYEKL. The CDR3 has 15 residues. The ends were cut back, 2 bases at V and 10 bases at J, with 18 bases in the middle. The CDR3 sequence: CASSQQGNRVEEQFF. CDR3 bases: TGCGCCAGCAGCCAACAGGGGAATCGGGTAGAGGAGCAGTTCTTC.

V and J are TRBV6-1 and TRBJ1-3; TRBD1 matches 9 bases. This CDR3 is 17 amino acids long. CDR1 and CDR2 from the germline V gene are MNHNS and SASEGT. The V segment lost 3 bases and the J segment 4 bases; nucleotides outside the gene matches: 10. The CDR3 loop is CASSDPGTGNQGNTIYF. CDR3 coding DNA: TGTGCCAGCAGTGACCCCGGGACAGGGAATCAGGGAAACACCATATATTTT.

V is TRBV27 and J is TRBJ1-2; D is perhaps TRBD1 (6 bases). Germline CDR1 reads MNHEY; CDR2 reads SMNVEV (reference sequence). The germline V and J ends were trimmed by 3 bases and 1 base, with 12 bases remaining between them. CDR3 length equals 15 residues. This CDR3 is CASSLDIRGNYGYTF. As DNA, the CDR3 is TGTGCCAGCAGTTTGGATATCAGGGGTAACTATGGCTACACCTTC.

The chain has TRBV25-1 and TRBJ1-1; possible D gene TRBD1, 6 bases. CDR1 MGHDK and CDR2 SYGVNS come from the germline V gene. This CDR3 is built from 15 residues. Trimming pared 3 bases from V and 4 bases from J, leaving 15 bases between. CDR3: CASSDGGRVGTEAFF. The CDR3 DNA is TGTGCCAGCAGTGATGGGGGCAGGGTCGGCACTGAAGCTTTCTTT.

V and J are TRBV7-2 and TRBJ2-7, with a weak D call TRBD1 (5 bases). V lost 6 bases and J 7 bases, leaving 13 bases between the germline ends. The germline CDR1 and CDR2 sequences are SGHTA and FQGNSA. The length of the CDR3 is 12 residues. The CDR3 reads CASSKQEDEQYF. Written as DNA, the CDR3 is TGTGCCAGCAGTAAACAGGAAGATGAGCAGTACTTC. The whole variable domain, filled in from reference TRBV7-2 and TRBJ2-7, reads GAGVSQSPSNKVTEKGKDVELRCDPISGHTALYWYRQSLGQGLEFLIYFQGNSAPDKSGLPSDRFSAERTGGSVSTLTIQRTQQEDSAVYLCASSKQEDEQYFGPGTRLTVT.

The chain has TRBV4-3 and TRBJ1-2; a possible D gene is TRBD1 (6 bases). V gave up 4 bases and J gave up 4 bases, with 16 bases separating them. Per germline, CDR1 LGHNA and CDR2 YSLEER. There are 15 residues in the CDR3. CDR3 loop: CASSLTGRGGYGYTF. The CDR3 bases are TGCGCCAGCAGCCTTACAGGGAGGGGCGGCTATGGCTACACCTTC.